Following are 20 T cell receptor beta chains from one sample sequenced in a study of T cell responses to AZD1222 COVID-19 vaccine. TCRdb's copy holds only in-frame clones and misses some; the assay was immunoSEQ multiplex PCR. This table holds 54,000 or so clones, 87% found once. This material consisted of peripheral blood, taken on day 0 of AZD1222 vaccination. The source is an adult in good health.

The count of this clone is one. The V and J genes are TRBV27 and TRBJ1-2; D is perhaps TRBD1 (6 bases). Germline values: CDR1 MNHEY, CDR2 SMNVEV (reference sequence). The CDR3 is made up of 13 amino acids. V was pared by 2 bases and J by 8 bases, with 12 bases between. The CDR3 region has the DNA TGTGCCAGCAGTTTAACAGGGCAGGCGGGCTACACCTTC. Protein: CASSLTGQAGYTF.

The rearrangement links TRBV18 to TRBJ1-3, with D unresolved. This CDR3 contains 15 residues. Germline-derived CDR1 and CDR2 are KGHSH and LQKENI. V was clipped by 3 bases and J by 0 bases, with 9 bases between them. The CDR3 nucleotides are TGTGCCAGCTCACCTCTCCGGGACTCTGGAAACACCATATATTTT. This sequence encodes CASSPLRDSGNTIYF.

This chain joins TRBV7-9 and TRBJ2-3; 7 bases are shared with TRBD1. Germline V gene data show CDR1 as SEHNR and CDR2 as FQNEAQ (reference sequence). The CDR3 contains 14 residues. With V trimmed by 4 bases and J by 3 bases, 4 bases remained unmatched. CDR3 DNA sequence: TGTGCCAGCAGCTCCGGGACAGCGACAGATACGCAGTATTTT. It encodes CASSSGTATDTQYF.

The genes are TRBV3-1 (or the pseudogene TRBV3-2) and TRBJ1-2; TRBD1 might be the D (5 bases). Looked up from germline, CDR1 is LGHDT and CDR2 is YNNKEL (reference sequence). The CDR3 covers 13 residues. Trimming took off 4 bases at V and 8 bases at J, with 14 bases between the two ends. For the CDR3, the DNA is TGTGCCAGCAGCCCGGGACCTCCCGGAGGCTACACCTTC. It codes for CASSPGPPGGYTF.

The chain couples TRBV7-9 to TRBJ1-2; TRBD1 might be the D (5 bases). The germline V gene has CDR1 SEHNR and CDR2 FQNEAQ (reference sequence). V was clipped by 1 base and J by 4 bases, with 13 bases between them. CDR3 length: 15 amino acids. Here the CDR3 DNA reads TGTGCCAGCAGCTTAGGATCGGCAGGGTTCTATGGCTACACCTTC. It encodes CASSLGSAGFYGYTF.

The chain combines TRBV6-5 with TRBJ2-3, with D perhaps matching TRBD2 (6 bases). Germline CDR1 reads MNHEY; CDR2 reads SVGAGI. This CDR3 contains 14 residues. Trimming cost V 0 bases and J 4 bases, with 8 bases left between them. The CDR3 nucleotides read TGTGCCAGCAGTTACTCCACTAGCCCAGATACGCAGTATTTT. It is translated as CASSYSTSPDTQYF.

Turning to this clone: The same CDR3 can be traced to other DNA sequences in this sample. V gene TRBV5-1 combines with J gene TRBJ2-2; D not resolved. V was clipped by 0 bases and J by 0 bases, with 6 bases between them. The CDR3 loop spans 15 amino acids. Looked up from germline, CDR1 is SGHRS and CDR2 is YFSETQ. In nucleotides, the CDR3 is TGCGCCAGCAGCTTGGATGGGACGAACACCGGGGAGCTGTTTTTT. Amino acids: CASSLDGTNTGELFF. Combining the CDR3 with reference TRBV5-1 and TRBJ2-2 gives the whole variable domain KAGVTQTPRYLIKTRGQQVTLSCSPISGHRSVSWYQQTPGQGLQFLFEYFSETQRNKGNFPGRFSGRQFSNSRSEMNVSTLELGDSALYLCASSLDGTNTGELFFGEGSRLTVL.

This clone was picked up one time. The gene calls are TRBV9 and TRBJ1-2; D remains unclear. V was pared by 5 bases and J by 7 bases, with 12 bases between. CDR1 SGDLS and CDR2 YYNGEE come from the germline V gene. This CDR3 has 12 amino acids. CDR3 region: CASSFSPLGYTF. CDR3 DNA: TGTGCCAGCAGTTTTTCCCCGCTTGGCTACACCTTC.

This chain uses TRBV7-2 with TRBJ2-3, with 10 positions matching TRBD2. The length of the CDR3 is 16 residues. With V trimmed by 2 bases and J by 4 bases, 6 bases remained unmatched. The V gene's germline CDR1 is SGHTA and CDR2 FQGNSA. The chain's CDR3 is CASSLRPSGGADTQYF. CDR3 in DNA: TGTGCCAGCAGCTTAAGGCCTAGCGGGGGTGCAGATACGCAGTATTTT.

V and J are TRBV19 and TRBJ2-5; 7 bases fit TRBD2. Per germline, CDR1 LNHDA and CDR2 SQIVND (reference sequence). V was clipped by 2 bases and J by 2 bases; unmatched bases: 5. The CDR3 loop spans 15 amino acids. CDR3 bases: TGTGCCAGTAGTATACACGGCGGGGGACAAGAGACCCAGTACTTC. Protein sequence: CASSIHGGGQETQYF.

The J gene is TRBJ2-7, the V gene TRBV19, with 7 positions matching TRBD1. Germline V gene sequence: CDR1 LNHDA, CDR2 SQIVND (reference sequence). The CDR3 loop spans 14 amino acids. With 5 bases clipped from V and 0 bases from J, the junction kept 4 bases outside the gene matches. CDR3 bases: TGTGCCAGTAGTTATACAGGGGTCTCCTACGAGCAGTACTTC. Translation gives CASSYTGVSYEQYF.

This chain joins TRBV4-3 and TRBJ2-1; no clear D gene. The CDR3 is made up of 15 amino acids. Deletions cut 0 bases from V and 3 bases from J, with 9 bases between. Per germline, CDR1 LGHNA and CDR2 YSLEER. The CDR3 bases are TGCGCCAGCAGCCAAGATTGGGCAGACTACAATGAGCAGTTCTTC. This gives the protein CASSQDWADYNEQFF.

V gene TRBV3-1 (or the pseudogene TRBV3-2) combines with J gene TRBJ2-5; D might be TRBD2 (6 bases). This CDR3 is built from 13 residues. Trimming took off 4 bases at V and 5 bases at J, with 11 bases between the two ends. Germline V gene sequence: CDR1 LGHDT, CDR2 YNNKEL (reference sequence). The CDR3 DNA reads TGTGCCAGCAGCCCGAATGGGGGGGAGACCCAGTACTTC. Translation: CASSPNGGETQYF.

This rearrangement joins TRBV27 to TRBJ2-5, with D possibly being TRBD1 (6 bases). The CDR3 is 14 amino acids. Per the germline V gene, CDR1 is MNHEY and CDR2 is SMNVEV (reference sequence). V lost 7 bases, J lost 5 bases, and 17 bases lay in between. The CDR3, as DNA: TGTGCCAGCAAGGTTCGCCAGGGGCGGGAGACCCAGTACTTC. This gives the protein CASKVRQGRETQYF.

In this sample, this clone turned up a few times. The chain recombines TRBV19 with TRBJ1-1; 9 bases map to TRBD1. The ends lost 7 bases at V and 0 bases at J; junction bases unmatched: 3. This CDR3 region has 14 residues. CDR1 is LNHDA and CDR2 is SQIVND in the germline V gene (reference sequence). The CDR3 sequence is CASTRTGVNTEAFF. Written as DNA, the CDR3 is TGTGCCAGTACCCGGACAGGGGTGAACACTGAAGCTTTCTTT.

V and J are TRBV29-1 and TRBJ2-7; tentatively, D is TRBD1 or TRBD2 (5 bases each). Germline assignment: CDR1 SQVTM and CDR2 ANQGSEA. The CDR3 is 13 amino acids. Trimming left V 8 bases short and J 1 base short, with 15 bases between. CDR3 in amino acids: CSTGAMRSYEQYF. CDR3 in DNA: TGCAGCACCGGGGCCATGAGGTCCTACGAGCAGTACTTC.

The chain is built from TRBV19 and TRBJ2-6; a possible D gene is TRBD2 (6 bases). The germline V and J ends were trimmed by 0 bases and 0 bases, with 12 bases remaining between them. Germline CDR1 and CDR2: LNHDA and SQIVND (reference sequence). There are 18 residues in the CDR3. The CDR3 nucleotides are TGTGCCAGTAGTATAGATGGAGGGGCCTTCTCTGGGGCCAACGTCCTGACTTTC. It codes for CASSIDGGAFSGANVLTF.

The chain joins TRBV5-1 to TRBJ2-7, with D uncertain. The CDR3 is 12 amino acids. CDR1 is SGHRS and CDR2 is YFSETQ in the germline V gene. Trimming removed 4 bases from V and 5 bases from J, with 10 bases in between. The CDR3 reads CASSELRNEQYF. In nucleotides, the CDR3 is TGCGCCAGCAGCGAGCTAAGGAACGAGCAGTACTTC.

The chain carries TRBV7-2 and TRBJ1-1; no clear D gene. Between the trimmed V and J ends, which lost 5 bases and 5 bases, there was a span of 18 bases. The CDR3 is 15 amino acids. Germline V CDR1 and CDR2: SGHTA, FQGNSA. CDR3: CASSTRTGVGTEAFF. The CDR3 DNA reads TGTGCCAGCAGCACAAGAACGGGAGTTGGGACTGAAGCTTTCTTT.

The chain recombines TRBV19 with TRBJ2-3; 7 nucleotides line up with TRBD2. V shed 0 bases, J shed 3 bases, and the junction held 9 bases outside the gene matches. This CDR3 has 17 amino acids. Germline values: CDR1 LNHDA, CDR2 SQIVND (reference sequence). In nucleotides, the CDR3 is TGTGCCAGTAGTATAGATCCAAGGACTAGTGGGACAGATACGCAGTATTTT. It codes for CASSIDPRTSGTDTQYF.